This TCR beta chain was profiled in a study of OX40 agonist ivuxolimab in advanced cancers. The wider study: Patients were 82.7% male with ages roughly 20 to 90, mean about 65. Study-wide results and caveats: Among the least clonally expanded were partial responders at 0.1-3.0 mg/kg. Dose levels from 0.1 to 3.0 mg/kg saw CD4+ and CD8+ blood T cells expand clonally by week 6.

At cycle 4 day 1, cycle 7 day 1, and baseline, blood was sampled. The CDR3 extends over 15 amino acids. Per the germline V gene, CDR1 is SGHTA and CDR2 is FQGTGA. Between the trimmed V and J ends, which lost 2 bases and 1 base, there was a span of 11 bases. For this clone: Its antigen is not identified.

Clones were read by immunoSEQ multiplex PCR, and TCRdb kept only the in-frame ones, dropping some. The data contain 75,000 to 95,000 clones, around 86% of them seen just once; the ten biggest clones take up 2.5% to 3.5%. This clonotype originated in an adult with an advanced solid tumor such as melanoma, head and neck, liver or kidney cancer. The material was CD4+ or CD8+ T cells sorted from blood, obtained in a trial of the OX40 agonist ivuxolimab. The J gene is TRBJ1-1, the V gene TRBV7-3; no reliable D call. The CDR3 bases are TGTGCCAGCAGCTTAGCGGGGAGGGCGAACACTGAAGCTTTCTTT. Translation gives CASSLAGRANTEAFF. Supplemented by reference TRBV7-3 and TRBJ1-1, the full variable domain reads GAGVSQTPSNKVTEKGKYVELRCDPISGHTALYWYRQSLGQGPEFLIYFQGTGAADDSGLPNDRFFAVRPEGSVSTLKIQRTERGDSAVYLCASSLAGRANTEAFFGQGTRLTVV.